A single sample gave rise to the 25 T cell receptor beta chains below, sequenced in a study of Ad26.COV2.S vaccination and SARS-CoV-2 variants. Only in-frame clones appear in the TCRdb table, and some are missing; sequencing was by immunoSEQ multiplex PCR. The sample contains roughly 320,000 clones, around 85% of which appear only once. Treatment specified: some 20 received Ad26.COV2.S at low or high dose, single or two shots; about 5 received placebo; per-sample allocation not given. Vaccine and placebo recipients were sampled on day 63 after the first injection. Here the sequenced sample was peripheral blood, taken in a trial of Ad26.COV2.S vaccine versus placebo. These receptors all stem from a person between 18 and 65 years old who received the Ad26.COV2.S COVID-19 vaccine or a placebo.

In this sample, this clone turned up once. This rearrangement joins TRBV29-1 to TRBJ2-3; D might be TRBD1 (6 bases). Germline V gene data show CDR1 as SQVTM and CDR2 as ANQGSEA. Trimming pared 0 bases from V and 3 bases from J, leaving 10 bases between. The CDR3 totals 14 residues. CDR3 region: CSVEEGRGTDTQYF. The CDR3 coding sequence is TGCAGCGTTGAAGAAGGCAGGGGAACAGATACGCAGTATTTT.

The chain combines TRBV12-3 or TRBV12-4 with TRBJ1-2; no firm D call. CDR3 size: 13 residues. V shed 5 bases and J shed 5 bases, with 12 bases lying between them. The CDR3 nucleotides read TGTGCCAGCAGTGTAGACGGGAGATATGGCTACACCTTC. Its translation: CASSVDGRYGYTF.

Written as DNA, the CDR3 is TGCGCCAGCAGCGCGCAGGGGACGATCAATGAAAAACTGTTTTTT. Encoded protein: CASSAQGTINEKLFF. This chain uses TRBV5-1 with TRBJ1-4; maybe TRBD1 (6 bases). Germline assignment: CDR1 SGHRS and CDR2 YFSETQ. Trimming pared 4 bases from V and 5 bases from J, leaving 15 bases between. The CDR3 has 15 amino acids.

This clone was found a few times. The V gene is TRBV5-1, the J gene TRBJ1-2; maybe TRBD1 (6 bases). The CDR3 length is 14 residues. CDR1 SGHRS and CDR2 YFSETQ come from the germline V gene. V lost 4 bases and J 6 bases, leaving 16 bases between the germline ends. CDR3 in DNA: TGCGCCAGCAGCCACTCACAGGGATTGGATGGCTACACCTTC. This sequence encodes CASSHSQGLDGYTF.

The chain combines TRBV7-2 with TRBJ1-4; 7 bases are shared with TRBD1. V lost 2 bases to trimming and J lost 4 bases; unmatched junction nucleotides: 4. CDR3 length equals 15 residues. Germline CDR1 reads SGHTA; CDR2 reads FQGNSA. The chain's CDR3 is CASSLSYRGNEKLFF. The DNA of the CDR3 is TGTGCCAGCAGCTTAAGTTACAGGGGTAATGAAAAACTGTTTTTT.

This clone came up a few times. This chain connects TRBV24-1 to TRBJ2-3; a possible D gene is TRBD1 (6 bases). The CDR3 sequence is 13 residues long. Trimming removed 5 bases from V and 3 bases from J, with 8 bases in between. Per the germline V gene, CDR1 is KGHDR and CDR2 is SFDVKD. The chain's CDR3 is CATSVQGTDTQYF. The CDR3 DNA reads TGTGCCACCAGTGTTCAGGGGACAGATACGCAGTATTTT.

In this sample, this clone turned up a few times. This chain links TRBV27 with TRBJ2-7; TRBD2 agrees at 7 bases. CDR3 length: 13 residues. CDR1 is MNHEY and CDR2 is SMNVEV in the germline V gene (reference sequence). V dropped 6 bases and J dropped 2; count of bases not matched to a gene: 4. CDR3 loop: CASSYGTTYEQYF. The CDR3 DNA sequence: TGTGCCAGCAGCTACGGGACTACCTACGAGCAGTACTTC.

The chain uses TRBV6-6 and TRBJ2-1; D remains unclear. With 6 bases removed from V and 5 bases from J, the gap between germline ends came to 14 bases. CDR1 and CDR2 (germline): MNHNY, SVGAGI (reference sequence). The CDR3 loop spans 14 amino acids. CDR3 region: CASRRQGGHNEQFF. The CDR3 DNA is TGTGCCAGCAGAAGACAAGGCGGACACAATGAGCAGTTCTTC.

The sample holds one count of this clone. V gene TRBV19 combines with J gene TRBJ2-2; D gene ambiguous. The V end was cut by 0 bases, the J end by 1 base, with 9 bases between. The CDR3 runs 16 residues. Per the germline V gene, CDR1 is LNHDA and CDR2 is SQIVND (reference sequence). CDR3 in DNA: TGTGCCAGTAGTATAGATCGAGACAAGAACACCGGGGAGCTGTTTTTT. It specifies CASSIDRDKNTGELFF.

The chain joins TRBV11-3 to TRBJ2-1; 8 bases map to TRBD1. Germline V gives CDR1 SGHNT, CDR2 YENEEA. The V and J ends lost 0 bases and 6 bases, in that order; junction bases with no gene match: 10. CDR3 length: 17 residues. CDR3 region: CASSLEGFGTGGNEQFF. For the CDR3, the DNA is TGTGCCAGCAGCTTAGAAGGTTTTGGTACAGGGGGCAATGAGCAGTTCTTC.

In its sample, this clone was seen a few times. The chain recombines TRBV7-3 with TRBJ2-1; the D gene is possibly TRBD1 (5 bases). This CDR3 comprises 13 residues. CDR1 is SGHTA and CDR2 is FQGTGA in the germline V gene. V was clipped by 3 bases and J by 3 bases, with 6 bases between them. CDR3 DNA: TGTGCCAGCAGCTTGGGGCACTACAATGAGCAGTTCTTC. Translated, it gives CASSLGHYNEQFF.

The chain joins TRBV6-5 to TRBJ1-3; D gene uncertain. Trimming took off 8 bases at V and 8 bases at J, with 13 bases between the two ends. The germline gives CDR1 MNHEY, CDR2 SVGAGI. The CDR3 is 12 residues long. As DNA, the CDR3 is TGTGCCAGCCGATTCAGGCCAGACACCATATATTTT. It codes for CASRFRPDTIYF.

V and J are TRBV7-9 and TRBJ2-2; 8 positions match TRBD1. The CDR3 has 14 amino acids. Germline V CDR1 and CDR2: SEHNR, FQNEAQ (reference sequence). With V trimmed by 5 bases and J by 6 bases, 5 bases remained unmatched. CDR3 loop: CASSTQGVAGELFF. The CDR3 region has the DNA TGTGCCAGCAGCACACAGGGGGTGGCCGGGGAGCTGTTTTTT. The variable domain in full, with the rest retrieved from reference TRBV7-9 and TRBJ2-2, is DTGVSQNPRHKITKRGQNVTFRCDPISEHNRLYWYRQTLGQGPEFLTYFQNEAQLEKSRLLSDRFSAERPKGSFSTLEIQRTEQGDSAMYLCASSTQGVAGELFFGEGSRLTVL.

V usage is TRBV4-1 and J usage is TRBJ2-3, with 11 bases aligning to TRBD2. The CDR3 covers 17 residues. The germline gives CDR1 MGHRA, CDR2 YSYEKL. Trimming took 0 bases from V and 4 from J; bases not matched to a gene: 6. The CDR3 region is CASSQDPTSGDPDTQYF. The CDR3 DNA reads TGCGCCAGCAGCCAAGATCCGACTAGCGGGGATCCAGATACGCAGTATTTT.

This clone was detected a few times. The rearrangement uses TRBV18 and TRBJ1-3; D remains ambiguous. This CDR3 is 15 amino acids long. The V and J ends lost 2 bases and 1 base respectively, with 9 bases between them. Germline V gene sequence: CDR1 KGHSH, CDR2 LQKENI. CDR3 DNA: TGTGCCAGCTCACCAGCAATCGGATCTGGAAACACCATATATTTT. Its protein is CASSPAIGSGNTIYF.

This rearrangement joins TRBV24-1 to TRBJ1-4, with 10 bases lining up with TRBD1. Per the germline V gene, CDR1 is KGHDR and CDR2 is SFDVKD. CDR3 size: 16 residues. Losses at the gene ends were 0 bases for V and 5 bases for J; bases not matched to a gene: 2. CDR3 protein: CATSDLQGQGNEKLFF. In DNA form, the CDR3 reads TGTGCCACCAGTGATTTGCAGGGACAGGGGAATGAAAAACTGTTTTTT.

The J gene is TRBJ1-2, the V gene TRBV5-4; 11 bases align to TRBD1. Germline loops: CDR1 SGHNT, CDR2 YYREEE (reference sequence). V shed 4 bases, J shed 4 bases, and the junction held 9 bases outside the gene matches. The CDR3 is 16 residues long. In nucleotides, the CDR3 is TGTGCCAGCAGCCCTGGACAGGGGGCGGTTAGCTATGGCTACACCTTC. This encodes CASSPGQGAVSYGYTF.

The V call is TRBV5-4, the J call TRBJ2-2; weak D call: TRBD1 (5 bases). The germline V gene has CDR1 SGHNT and CDR2 YYREEE (reference sequence). V dropped 4 bases and J dropped 4 bases, with 14 bases sitting between them. This CDR3 comprises 15 residues. The CDR3 reads CASSITSGPTGELFF. Here the CDR3 DNA reads TGTGCCAGCAGCATTACGTCAGGGCCCACCGGGGAGCTGTTTTTT.

The gene calls are TRBV10-3 and TRBJ1-2; D unclear. Germline loops: CDR1 ENHRY, CDR2 SYGVKD. The CDR3 is 13 residues long. Trimming cost V 4 bases and J 8 bases, with 14 bases left between them. Written as DNA, the CDR3 is TGTGCCATCAGTGCGGGTGGGTCCGGAGGCTACACCTTC. As protein: CAISAGGSGGYTF.

CDR3 coding DNA: TGTGCCTGGAAACGAGGACAGGCGACGAACACTGAAGCTTTCTTT. Translated, it gives CAWKRGQATNTEAFF. This chain joins TRBV30 and TRBJ1-1; 7 nucleotides align to TRBD1. Germline V gene lookup returns CDR1 GTSNPN and CDR2 SVGIG (reference sequence). This CDR3 has 15 residues. The junction had 9 bases not matched to a gene; V was cut back by 4 bases and J by 1 base.

The genes are TRBV5-1 and TRBJ2-3, with 9 bases matching TRBD1. This CDR3 has 15 amino acids. The germline gives CDR1 SGHRS, CDR2 YFSETQ. V lost 4 bases and J lost 4; bases outside the gene matches: 7. The CDR3 reads CASSIGQGNADTQYF. The CDR3 DNA reads TGCGCCAGCAGCATAGGACAGGGGAATGCAGATACGCAGTATTTT.

The rearrangement uses TRBV19 and TRBJ1-1, with 11 positions matching TRBD1. Trimming at V came to 3 bases and at J to 9 bases, leaving 6 bases not matched to a gene. The germline V gene encodes CDR1 LNHDA and CDR2 SQIVND (reference sequence). The CDR3 has 14 residues. CDR3 sequence: CASSILGQGGQAFF. CDR3 nucleotide sequence: TGTGCCAGTAGTATTTTGGGACAGGGGGGTCAAGCTTTCTTT. Full variable domain (remainder filled in from reference TRBV19 and TRBJ1-1): DGGITQSPKYLFRKEGQNVTLSCEQNLNHDAMYWYRQDPGQGLRLIYYSQIVNDFQKGDIAEGYSVSREKKESFPLTVTSAQKNPTAFYLCASSILGQGGQAFFGQGTRLTVV.

This sequence joins TRBV28 and TRBJ2-7; tentatively, D is TRBD1 or TRBD2 (6 bases each). Trimming removed 6 bases at V and 2 bases at J, with 11 bases between. Per the germline V gene, CDR1 is MDHEN and CDR2 is SYDVKM. The CDR3 contains 13 residues. Here the CDR3 reads CASRRDIPYEQYF. The CDR3 DNA follows: TGTGCCAGCAGGCGGGACATCCCCTACGAGCAGTACTTC.

The gene calls are TRBV2 and TRBJ2-2; no definite D call. Germline CDR1 SNHLY, CDR2 FYNNEI. V lost 6 bases and J 2 bases, leaving 10 bases between the germline ends. The CDR3 spans 14 residues. The CDR3: CASRGQTNTGELFF. CDR3 in DNA: TGTGCCAGCAGGGGCCAGACCAACACCGGGGAGCTGTTTTTT.

Note on this clone: One end of the junction varies from germline; a read error may be responsible. The V call is TRBV10-1, the J call TRBJ2-3; 11 bases fit TRBD2. From germline, CDR1 is WNHNN and CDR2 SYGVQD (reference sequence). The length of the CDR3 is 14 residues. CDR3 DNA: TGCCCGAAAACTCTAGCGGGGGGCACCGATACGCAGTATTTT. Its translation: CPKTLAGGTDTQYF.